This record concerns one TCR beta chain sequence. Per the study methods: Nucleated cell number was recorded as an estimate derived from reference gene primer amplification. Measured with immunoSEQ multiplex PCR; TCRdb has only the in-frame clones, and not every one. Clone size and V and J calls were adopted from that table, with D and trimming inferred from the DNA. The repertoire holds a few hundred thousand clones, with around 88% as singletons. This CDR3 contains 13 residues. The ends were cut back, 0 bases at V and 1 base at J, with 6 bases in the middle. The V gene's germline CDR1 is GTSNPN and CDR2 SVGIG (reference sequence). The data stem from a study of blood T cell repertoires in COVID-19. Followed over time, Seattle patients had been enrolled while infection was active.

The TCR sequence derives from a woman aged 25 to 39 with COVID-19, enrolled during active disease. The chain uses TRBV30 and TRBJ1-1; unclear D gene. Sample: peripheral blood. The CDR3 DNA reads as TGTGCCTGGAGTGTAAACAGGAACACTGAAGCTTTCTTT. It codes for CAWSVNRNTEAFF.